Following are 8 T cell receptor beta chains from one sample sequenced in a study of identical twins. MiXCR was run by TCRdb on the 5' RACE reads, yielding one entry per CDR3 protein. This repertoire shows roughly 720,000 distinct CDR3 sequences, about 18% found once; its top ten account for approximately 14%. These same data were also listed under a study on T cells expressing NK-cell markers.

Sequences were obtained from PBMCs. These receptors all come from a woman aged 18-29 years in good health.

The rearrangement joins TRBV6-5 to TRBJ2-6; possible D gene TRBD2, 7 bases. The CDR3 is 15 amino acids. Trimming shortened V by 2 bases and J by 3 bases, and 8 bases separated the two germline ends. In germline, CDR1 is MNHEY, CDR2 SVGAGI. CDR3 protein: CASSYRGGGANVLTF. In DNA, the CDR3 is TGTGCCAGCAGTTACAGGGGGGGTGGGGCCAACGTCCTGACTTTC.

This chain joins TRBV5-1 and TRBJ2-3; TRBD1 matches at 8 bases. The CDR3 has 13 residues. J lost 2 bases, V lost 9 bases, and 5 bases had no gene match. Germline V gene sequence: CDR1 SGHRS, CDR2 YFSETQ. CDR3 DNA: TGCGCCACGAGGACAGGGCCCACAGATACGCAGTATTTT. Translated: CATRTGPTDTQYF.

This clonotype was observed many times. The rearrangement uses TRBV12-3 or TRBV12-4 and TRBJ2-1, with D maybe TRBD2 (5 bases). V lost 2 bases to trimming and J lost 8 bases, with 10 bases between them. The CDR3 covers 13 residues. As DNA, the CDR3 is TGTGCCAGCAGTTTAAATGAGGAGGATGAGCAGTTCTTC. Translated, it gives CASSLNEEDEQFF.

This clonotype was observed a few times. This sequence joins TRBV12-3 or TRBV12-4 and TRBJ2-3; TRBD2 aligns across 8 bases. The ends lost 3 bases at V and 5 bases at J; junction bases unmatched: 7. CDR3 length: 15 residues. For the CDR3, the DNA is TGTGCCAGCAGTTTGGAAGCGGGGGAGGTAGATACGCAGTATTTT. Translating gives CASSLEAGEVDTQYF.

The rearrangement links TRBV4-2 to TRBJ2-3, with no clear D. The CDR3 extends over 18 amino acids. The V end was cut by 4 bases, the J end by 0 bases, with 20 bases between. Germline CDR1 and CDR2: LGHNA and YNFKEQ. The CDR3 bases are TGTGCCAGCAGCCCCGGCCCGACCAATTCGTACAGCACAGATACGCAGTATTTT. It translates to CASSPGPTNSYSTDTQYF.

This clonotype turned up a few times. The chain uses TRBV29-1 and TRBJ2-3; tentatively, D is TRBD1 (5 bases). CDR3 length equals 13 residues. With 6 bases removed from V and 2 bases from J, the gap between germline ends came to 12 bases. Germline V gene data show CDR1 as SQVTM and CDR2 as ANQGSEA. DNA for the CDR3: TGCAGCGTAGACCAGGGTAACACAGATACGCAGTATTTT. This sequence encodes CSVDQGNTDTQYF.

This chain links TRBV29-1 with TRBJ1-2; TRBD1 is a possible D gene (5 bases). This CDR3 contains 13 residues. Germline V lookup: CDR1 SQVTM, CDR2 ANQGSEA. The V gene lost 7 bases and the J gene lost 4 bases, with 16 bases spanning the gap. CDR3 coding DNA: TGCAGCGCCCACCTGGGACCACGCTATGGCTACACCTTC. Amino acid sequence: CSAHLGPRYGYTF.

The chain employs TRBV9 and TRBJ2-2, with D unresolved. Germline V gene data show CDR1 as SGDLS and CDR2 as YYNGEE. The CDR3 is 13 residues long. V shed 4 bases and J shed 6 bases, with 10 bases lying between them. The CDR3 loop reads CASSPYHAGELFF. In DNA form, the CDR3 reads TGTGCCAGCAGCCCATATCACGCCGGGGAGCTGTTTTTT.